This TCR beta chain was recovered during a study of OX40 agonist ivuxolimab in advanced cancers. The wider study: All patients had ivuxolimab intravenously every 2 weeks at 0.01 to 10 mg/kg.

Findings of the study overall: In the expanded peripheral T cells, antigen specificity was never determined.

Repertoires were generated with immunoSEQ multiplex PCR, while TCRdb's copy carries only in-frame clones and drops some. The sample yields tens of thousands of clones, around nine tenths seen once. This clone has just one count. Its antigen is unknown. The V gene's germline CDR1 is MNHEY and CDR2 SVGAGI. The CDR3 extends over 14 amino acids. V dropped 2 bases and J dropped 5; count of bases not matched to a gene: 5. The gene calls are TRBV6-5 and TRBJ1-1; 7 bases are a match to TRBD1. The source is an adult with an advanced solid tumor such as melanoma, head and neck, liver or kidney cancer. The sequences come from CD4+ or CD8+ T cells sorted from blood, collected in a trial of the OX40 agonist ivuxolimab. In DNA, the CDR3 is TGTGCCAGCAGTTACCGAACAGGGGAGACTGAAGCTTTCTTT. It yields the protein CASSYRTGETEAFF.